This is a list of T cell receptor beta chains from one sample in a study of T-cell reconstitution after alpha-beta-depleted transplantation in children. TCRdb ran MiXCR on the PCR reads and lists one entry per CDR3 protein. The sample has about 300,000 distinct CDR3 sequences, 7.5% to 9% seen once; the top ten hold about 8.2%. Sequences were derived from peripheral blood, sampled 360 days after TCRalphabeta/CD19-depleted stem cell transplant. All receptors derive from a female patient between 2 and 10 years old who had a stem cell transplant for Fanconi anemia, so the T cells may come from the graft donor. Each CDR3 is given with its conserved first and last residue. Fields, in order: D gene, V gene, J gene, clone size, CDR3 protein, CDR3 DNA. The D gene is left open where the match is weak. Clone size is stated in some rows and not others, as once, few, many or a class when expanded.

>.|TRBV12-3/TRBV12-4|TRBJ1-2|many
CASSIGRQSGYTF
TGTGCCAGCAGCATAGGACGGCAATCAGGCTACACCTTC
>.|TRBV25-1|TRBJ1-6|few
CASKWRDNSPLHF
TGTGCCAGCAAATGGAGAGATAATTCACCCCTCCACTTT
>TRBD1|TRBV6-2/TRBV6-3|TRBJ1-2|many
CASTKGQGSYGYTF
TGTGCCAGCACCAAGGGACAGGGGTCCTATGGCTACACCTTC
>TRBD1|TRBV5-1|TRBJ2-7|many
CASSLSGGPYEQYF
TGCGCCAGCAGCTTGTCAGGGGGACCCTACGAGCAGTACTTC
>.|TRBV7-9|TRBJ2-3|.
CASSLFPSPGDYTQYF
TGTGCCAGCAGCTTATTTCCTAGCCCGGGGGATTATACGCAGTATTTT
>TRBD1|TRBV14|TRBJ2-7|.
CASSQVLGRGINYEQYF
TGTGCCAGCAGCCAAGTTCTGGGCAGGGGGATTAACTACGAGCAGTACTTC
>.|TRBV28|TRBJ1-2|few
CASSFGGRNYGYTF
TGTGCCAGCAGTTTCGGGGGGCGCAACTATGGCTACACCTTC
>.|TRBV4-3|TRBJ1-1|many
CASSQDPLQGSEAFF
TGCGCCAGCAGCCAAGACCCACTACAGGGTTCAGAAGCTTTCTTT
>.|TRBV28|TRBJ2-5|.
CAIRSGRAQETQYF
TGTGCAATTAGAAGCGGCAGGGCCCAGGAGACCCAGTACTTC
>.|TRBV10-3|TRBJ1-3|few
CAISEYGESPGNTIYF
TGTGCCATCAGTGAGTATGGAGAGTCGCCTGGAAACACCATATATTTT
>.|TRBV6-1|TRBJ1-5|.
CASSERSRFSNQPQHF
TGTGCCAGCAGTGAACGATCCAGGTTTAGCAATCAGCCCCAGCATTTT
>TRBD2|TRBV27|TRBJ2-3|.
CASRSSGGLADTQYF
TGTGCCAGCAGAAGTAGCGGGGGGCTGGCAGATACGCAGTATTTT
>TRBD1|TRBV5-1|TRBJ1-4|many
CASSWTGEKLFF
TGCGCCAGCAGCTGGACAGGTGAAAAACTGTTTTTT
>.|TRBV20-1|TRBJ2-2|many
CSARMGVRTGELFF
TGCAGTGCTCGCATGGGAGTGAGAACCGGGGAGCTGTTTTTT
>TRBD2|TRBV7-6|TRBJ2-3|.
CASSPRTRPTDTQYF
TGTGCCAGCAGCCCCCGGACTAGACCCACAGATACGCAGTATTTT
>.|TRBV5-1|TRBJ1-2|few
CASSLGDGYGYTF
TGCGCCAGCAGCTTGGGAGACGGCTATGGCTACACCTTC
>TRBD1|TRBV6-2/TRBV6-3|TRBJ1-1|many
CASSFAGQGAEAFF
TGTGCCAGCAGTTTCGCTGGACAGGGGGCTGAAGCTTTCTTT
>.|TRBV5-1|TRBJ2-6|.
CASSLASSSGANVLTF
TGCGCCAGCAGCTTGGCGTCGTCCTCTGGGGCCAACGTCCTGACTTTC
>.|TRBV9|TRBJ2-3|many
CASSVDSRRDTQYF
TGTGCCAGCAGCGTAGATAGCCGCCGGGATACGCAGTATTTT
>.|TRBV7-9|TRBJ1-2|few
CASSPNTYGYTF
TGTGCCAGCAGCCCTAACACATATGGCTACACCTTC
>TRBD2|TRBV20-1|TRBJ2-1|.
CSAPPSGPSSYNEQFF
TGCAGTGCGCCCCCTAGCGGCCCAAGCTCCTACAATGAGCAGTTCTTC
>.|TRBV14|TRBJ1-2|.
CASSQGHSGYGYTF
TGTGCCAGCAGCCAGGGGCATAGTGGCTATGGCTACACCTTC
>.|TRBV5-1|TRBJ2-1|many
CASSLGQGENEQFF
TGCGCCAGCAGCTTGGGACAAGGTGAGAATGAGCAGTTCTTC
>.|TRBV15|TRBJ1-2|many
CATSRGTANNYGYTF
TGTGCCACCAGCAGGGGGACGGCTAATAACTATGGCTACACCTTC
>.|TRBV20-1|TRBJ1-2|.
CSASPQGRRYGYTF
TGCAGTGCTAGTCCCCAGGGGCGTCGCTATGGCTACACCTTC
>TRBD2|TRBV2|TRBJ2-4|many
CASSAPGLVAKNIQYF
TGTGCCAGCAGTGCTCCGGGACTAGTAGCCAAAAACATTCAGTACTTC
>TRBD1|TRBV6-1|TRBJ1-1|.
CASSRGTGTNTEAFF
TGTGCCAGCAGCCGCGGGACAGGGACGAACACTGAAGCTTTCTTT
>.|TRBV20-1|TRBJ2-7|.
CSACQTDYEQYF
TGCAGTGCTTGTCAGACTGACTACGAGCAGTACTTC
>TRBD2|TRBV5-1|TRBJ2-3|many
CASLQREIGDTQYF
TGCGCCAGCCTCCAGCGGGAGATTGGAGATACGCAGTATTTT
>TRBD1|TRBV18|TRBJ1-5|few
CASSPLGQGSGQPQHF
TGTGCCAGCTCACCATTGGGACAGGGAAGCGGTCAGCCCCAGCATTTT
>.|TRBV27|TRBJ2-5|many
CASNQRIGLEETQYF
TGTGCCAGCAACCAGCGTATAGGTCTCGAAGAGACCCAGTACTTC
>.|TRBV6-5|TRBJ1-1|many
CASSFGTMNTEAFF
TGTGCCAGCAGTTTCGGGACGATGAACACTGAAGCTTTCTTT
>TRBD1|TRBV5-1|TRBJ1-6|many
CATTVGQGNSPLHF
TGCGCCACTACGGTCGGACAGGGTAATTCACCCCTCCACTTT
>.|TRBV29-1|TRBJ1-1|many
CSAGGTPEGYTEAFF
TGCAGCGCGGGCGGGACGCCCGAGGGTTATACTGAAGCTTTCTTT
>.|TRBV7-8|TRBJ2-7|.
CASSSRPVGSTYEQYF
TGTGCCAGCAGTTCTAGGCCTGTGGGGTCTACCTACGAGCAGTACTTC
>TRBD2|TRBV9|TRBJ2-3|many
CASSVGVGGGEGTDTQYF
TGTGCCAGCAGCGTAGGAGTCGGCGGGGGAGAGGGCACAGATACGCAGTATTTT
>.|TRBV6-5|TRBJ2-5|.
CASSYSGSSTRETQYF
TGTGCCAGCAGTTACTCTGGATCCTCAACGAGGGAGACCCAGTACTTC
>TRBD1|TRBV28|TRBJ1-6|few
CASTRTGVDSPLHF
TGTGCCAGCACCAGGACAGGGGTGGATTCACCCCTCCACTTT
>.|TRBV2|TRBJ2-1|.
CATRELKDEQFF
TGTGCCACCCGGGAACTAAAGGATGAGCAGTTCTTC
>TRBD1|TRBV28|TRBJ1-4|many
CASSLIQGGEKLFF
TGTGCCAGCAGTTTGATACAGGGGGGGGAAAAACTGTTTTTT
>TRBD2|TRBV29-1|TRBJ2-1|many
CSVDSPGLAGERSYNEQFF
TGCAGCGTTGACTCTCCGGGACTAGCGGGGGAGCGGTCCTACAATGAGCAGTTCTTC
>.|TRBV29-1|TRBJ2-7|.
CSAGGGRAGEQYF
TGCAGCGCCGGGGGCGGGCGGGCCGGCGAGCAGTACTTC
>.|TRBV15|TRBJ1-5|few
CATSRYGPGPDQPQHF
TGTGCCACCAGCAGGTACGGACCCGGACCCGATCAGCCCCAGCATTTT
>TRBD1|TRBV6-1|TRBJ1-2|.
CASSEILIQGVPGGYTF
TGTGCCAGCAGTGAAATCCTCATACAGGGGGTGCCGGGTGGCTACACCTTC
>.|TRBV29-1|TRBJ1-1|many
CSVARQGGEAFF
TGCAGCGTTGCAAGGCAGGGAGGAGAAGCTTTCTTT
>.|TRBV12-3/TRBV12-4|TRBJ2-1|many
CASTRGTSYNEQFF
TGTGCCAGCACACGGGGAACCTCCTACAATGAGCAGTTCTTC
>.|TRBV28|TRBJ1-3|few
CASSFPVGVSGNTIYF
TGTGCCAGCAGTTTTCCCGTAGGGGTGTCTGGAAACACCATATATTTT
>.|TRBV27|TRBJ2-7|few
CASREQGWDEQYF
TGTGCCAGCAGGGAACAGGGTTGGGACGAGCAGTACTTC
>TRBD1|TRBV7-8|TRBJ2-1|many
CASSSPGQHNEQFF
TGTGCCAGCAGCTCCCCGGGACAGCACAATGAGCAGTTCTTC
>.|TRBV12-3/TRBV12-4|TRBJ1-5|many
CASSPRRTTILNSNQPQHF
TGTGCCAGCAGTCCCCGAAGGACCACAATACTTAATAGCAATCAGCCCCAGCATTTT
>TRBD2|TRBV28|TRBJ2-7|many
CASRLAGYEQYF
TGTGCCAGCAGACTAGCGGGCTACGAGCAGTACTTC
>TRBD1|TRBV6-2/TRBV6-3|TRBJ1-1|many
CASSPLGQTNTEAFF
TGTGCCAGCAGCCCCCTGGGACAGACGAACACTGAAGCTTTCTTT
>.|TRBV25-1|TRBJ1-1|few
CASSVEGGAFF
TGTGCCAGCAGTGTTGAGGGGGGAGCTTTCTTT